The T cell receptor (beta chain) under discussion was sequenced for a study of blood T cell repertoires in COVID-19. V lost 5 bases and J lost 3, with 10 bases in between. There are 13 residues in the CDR3. In germline, CDR1 is LNHDA, CDR2 SQIVND (reference sequence). Measured with immunoSEQ multiplex PCR; TCRdb has only the in-frame clones, and not every one. Of around 200,000 clones listed, roughly 87% are singletons. The receptor was derived from a man between 18 and 29 years old with acute COVID-19. The chain joins TRBV19 to TRBJ2-5, with D possibly TRBD1 on 6 matching bases. The sequenced sample consisted of PBMCs or T cells enriched from blood (not recorded which). The CDR3 sequence: CASSGQTKETQYF. CDR3 nucleotides: TGTGCCAGTAGTGGACAGACCAAAGAGACCCAGTACTTC.